This TCR beta chain was sequenced for a study of T cell responses to AZD1222 COVID-19 vaccine. Study conclusions and caveats: In a largely white British group with more females than males, clonal diversity was possibly underestimated.

Points on this clone: Its antigen is unidentified.

This CDR3 is 10 amino acids long. Profiled with immunoSEQ multiplex PCR; TCRdb holds only in-frame clones, not every one. The table lists 150,000 to 200,000 clones, about 90% of them singletons, with 1% to 1.5% in the top ten. Sequenced here: peripheral blood, sampled 28 days after the second AZD1222 dose. The TCR was taken from an adult who received the AZD1222 COVID-19 vaccine. V is TRBV21-1 and J is TRBJ1-5. TRBV21-1 is tagged as a pseudogene. DNA for the CDR3: TGTGCCAGCCGGCCAGAGGCCCAGCATTTT. It is translated as CASRPEAQHF.